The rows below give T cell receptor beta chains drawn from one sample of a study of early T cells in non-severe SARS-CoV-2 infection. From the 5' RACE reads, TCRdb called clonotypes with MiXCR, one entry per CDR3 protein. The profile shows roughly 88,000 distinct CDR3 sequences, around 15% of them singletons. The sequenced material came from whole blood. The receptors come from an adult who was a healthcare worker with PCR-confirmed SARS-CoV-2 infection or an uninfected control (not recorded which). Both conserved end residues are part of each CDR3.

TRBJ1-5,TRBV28,CASSSARVGGNQPQHF
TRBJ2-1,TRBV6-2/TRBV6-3,CASSYDRGRSYNEQFF
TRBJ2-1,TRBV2,CASSEAQGGSTYNEQFF
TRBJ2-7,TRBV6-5,CASSYRRVGQTYEQYF
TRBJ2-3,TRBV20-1,CSARDQRGGTDTQYF
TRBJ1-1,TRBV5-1,CASSFDRGRENTEAFF
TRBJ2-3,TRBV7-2,CASSQVSTDTQYF
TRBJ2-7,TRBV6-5,CASSNGPAYYEQYF
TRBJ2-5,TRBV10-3,CASGTGQETQYF
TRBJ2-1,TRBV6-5,CASSYWGRTSSYNEQFF
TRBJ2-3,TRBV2,CASSGRTGETDTQYF
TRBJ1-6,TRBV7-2,CASSFSQNNSPLHF
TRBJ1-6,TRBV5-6,CASTQGGPPDSPLHF
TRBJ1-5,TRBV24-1,CATSDTGDNQPQHF
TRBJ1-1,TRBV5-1,CASRSGQGAEAFF
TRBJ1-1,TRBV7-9,CASSLAEGTATEAFF
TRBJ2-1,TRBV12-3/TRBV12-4,CASSLRAQGNEQFF
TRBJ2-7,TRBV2,CASSEAARGDEQYF
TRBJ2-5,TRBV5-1,CASSFLAGEETQYF
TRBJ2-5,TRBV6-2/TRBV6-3,CASRHPYQETQYF
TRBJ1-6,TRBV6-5,CASSYLNAGDSPLHF
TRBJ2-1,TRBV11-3,CASSLDGGRGLYDEQFF
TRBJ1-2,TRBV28,CASSPIGAPRVPYGYTF